The rows below give T cell receptor beta chains drawn from one sample of a study of blood T cell repertoires in COVID-19. Method: immunoSEQ multiplex PCR; TCRdb's copy keeps in-frame clones and lacks some. The data contain 200,000 or so clones, 80% to 90% of them singletons. The sequencing input was peripheral blood. The receptors shown here come from a man aged 60 to 75 with acute or convalescent COVID-19. CDR3s include the opening cysteine and the closing phenylalanine or tryptophan. The order of the fields is V gene, clone size, CDR3 length, J gene, CDR3 protein. Size is stated for part of the rows, as once, few or many counts, or as a class when the clone is expanded.

>TRBV3-1/TRBV3-2|NA|20|TRBJ2-2
CASSQETTRSGRLNTGELFF
>TRBV5-1|NA|15|TRBJ1-1
CASSPPGEGNTEAFF
>TRBV9|NA|18|TRBJ2-6
CASSVQVEESSGANVLTF
>TRBV11-3|NA|17|TRBJ1-5
CASSFRQGMRGDQPQHF
>TRBV5-1|NA|12|TRBJ2-7
CASSLDTYEQYF
>TRBV5-1|NA|15|TRBJ2-2
CASSLEGANFRELFF
>TRBV19|few|14|TRBJ2-3
CASSPGTSTHTQYF
>TRBV28|NA|19|TRBJ1-5
CASSLFGGRGRRSNQPQHF
>TRBV10-3|NA|15|TRBJ1-4
CAIRDSGSDNEKLFF
>TRBV19|NA|13|TRBJ2-1
CASTARSGNEQFF